The rows below give T cell receptor beta chains drawn from one sample of a study of blood T cell repertoires in COVID-19. Only in-frame clones appear in the TCRdb table, and some are missing; sequencing was by immunoSEQ multiplex PCR. The profile shows 300,000 or so clones, roughly 87% of them singletons. Source material: PBMCs or T cells enriched from blood (not recorded which). These TCRs come from a woman aged 25 to 39 who had recovered from COVID-19. CDR3s include the opening cysteine and the closing phenylalanine or tryptophan. A D gene is named only where the DNA matches it firmly. Clone size is not always given. Where it is, it says once, few, many or a class for expanded clones.

D gene	V gene	clone size	J gene	CDR3 protein	CDR3 DNA
.	TRBV4-1	.	TRBJ1-1	CASSQRDTYTEAFF	TGCGCCAGCAGCCAAAGGGACACCTACACTGAAGCTTTCTTT
TRBD1	TRBV18	.	TRBJ1-4	CASSRFMGQGAEKLFF	TGTGCCAGCTCACGATTCATGGGACAGGGGGCGGAAAAACTGTTTTTT
.	TRBV30	.	TRBJ1-1	CAWTIQWNTEAFF	TGTGCCTGGACTATACAGTGGAACACTGAAGCTTTCTTT
.	TRBV5-1	.	TRBJ2-2	CASSEDTRGTTGELFF	TGCGCCAGCAGCGAGGACACCCGCGGGACCACCGGGGAGCTGTTTTTT
TRBD1	TRBV19	.	TRBJ1-6	CASSRSVGQGNSPLHF	TGTGCCAGTAGTAGAAGTGTGGGACAGGGTAATTCACCCCTCCACTTT
.	TRBV16	once	TRBJ1-1	CASSHKGLNTEAFF	TGTGCCAGCAGCCATAAGGGGTTGAACACTGAAGCTTTCTTT
.	TRBV7-9	.	TRBJ2-1	CASSLDPQGGEQFF	TGTGCCAGCAGCTTAGATCCCCAGGGGGGTGAGCAGTTCTTC
.	TRBV2	.	TRBJ2-7	CASSEEQAWNEQYF	TGTGCCAGCAGTGAAGAACAGGCGTGGAACGAGCAGTACTTC
.	TRBV5-1	.	TRBJ1-4	CASSFGGNEKLFF	TGCGCCAGCAGCTTTGGGGGGAATGAAAAACTGTTTTTT
TRBD1	TRBV9	.	TRBJ2-4	CASSATDRAQAKNIQYF	TGTGCCAGCAGCGCAACGGACAGGGCCCAGGCCAAAAACATTCAGTACTTC
.	TRBV7-8	.	TRBJ1-4	CASSLGGNEKLFF	TGTGCCAGCAGCTTAGGAGGGAATGAAAAACTGTTTTTT
.	TRBV7-2	once	TRBJ1-2	CASSSQGGQDQSYGYTF	TGTGCCAGCAGCTCGCAGGGTGGGCAGGATCAAAGCTATGGCTACACCTTC
.	TRBV30	.	TRBJ2-3	CAWSVRRQGRDTQYF	TGTGCCTGGAGTGTACGAAGGCAGGGGAGAGATACGCAGTATTTT
.	TRBV6-5	.	TRBJ2-1	CASSYPGQFF	TGTGCCAGCAGTTACCCGGGGCAGTTCTTC
.	TRBV4-2	.	TRBJ1-2	CASSQERSYGYTF	TGTGCCAGCAGCCAAGAGCGGTCCTATGGCTACACCTTC
.	TRBV27	.	TRBJ1-1	CASSFTGHMNTEAFF	TGTGCCAGCAGTTTTACGGGACATATGAACACTGAAGCTTTCTTT
TRBD1	TRBV30	.	TRBJ1-5	CAWSVPGTGFQPQHF	TGTGCCTGGAGTGTACCAGGGACAGGGTTTCAGCCCCAGCATTTT
TRBD1	TRBV4-1	.	TRBJ2-2	CASSQLGQGDTGELFF	TGCGCCAGCAGCCAACTAGGACAGGGAGACACCGGGGAGCTGTTTTTT
TRBD1	TRBV7-2	.	TRBJ1-2	CASSLPGQGYGYTF	TGTGCCAGCAGCTTACCGGGACAGGGCTATGGCTACACCTTC
.	TRBV19	.	TRBJ1-1	CASSPLGQEAFF	TGTGCCAGTAGTCCCCTCGGACAGGAAGCTTTCTTT
.	TRBV21-1	.	TRBJ1-1	CASSKRDRGLEDTEAFF	TGTGCCAGCAGCAAACGGGACAGGGGGCTCGAGGACACTGAAGCTTTCTTT
.	TRBV4-3	.	TRBJ2-4	CASSLVPSRGNIQYF	TGCGCCAGCAGCCTTGTCCCGTCCCGGGGGAACATTCAGTACTTC
.	TRBV2	once	TRBJ1-4	CASRLGQIEKLFF	TGTGCCAGCAGACTAGGCCAAATCGAAAAACTGTTTTTT
TRBD1	TRBV3-1/TRBV3-2	.	TRBJ2-7	CASSPGGSYEQYF	TGTGCCAGCAGCCCAGGGGGCTCCTACGAGCAGTACTTC
.	TRBV30	.	TRBJ1-6	CAWSARGGGNSPLHF	TGTGCCTGGAGCGCCCGGGGAGGAGGTAATTCACCCCTCCACTTT
.	TRBV30	.	TRBJ1-2	CAWTNGGDGGYTF	TGTGCCTGGACCAATGGGGGGGATGGTGGCTACACCTTC
TRBD1	TRBV7-9	.	TRBJ1-2	CASSTGGQIYGYTF	TGTGCCAGCAGCACAGGGGGACAGATTTATGGCTACACCTTC
TRBD1	TRBV13	.	TRBJ1-2	CASSRGGGQYGYTF	TGTGCCAGCAGCCGCGGAGGGGGACAGTACGGCTACACCTTC
.	TRBV2	.	TRBJ1-1	CASGTGTVNTEAFF	TGTGCCAGCGGGACCGGGACTGTGAACACTGAAGCTTTCTTT
.	TRBV5-6	.	TRBJ1-1	CASSRLWGGQEAFF	TGTGCCAGCAGCCGACTTTGGGGCGGACAAGAAGCTTTCTTT